The 15 T cell receptor beta chains below were found in one sample sequenced in a study of cytomegalovirus exposure and HLA in healthy donors. TCRdb keeps only in-frame clones here, not all; method: immunoSEQ multiplex PCR. The sample lists a few hundred thousand clones; roughly 86% were seen once. The sequencing sample was made of PBMCs. The receptors were gathered from a man in his thirties or forties in good health and CMV-seronegative.

The genes are TRBV19 and TRBJ1-2; maybe TRBD1 (5 bases). CDR3 length: 17 residues. Germline CDR1 reads LNHDA; CDR2 reads SQIVND (reference sequence). Trimming shortened V by 5 bases and J by 5 bases, and 24 bases separated the two germline ends. This CDR3 reads CASSGAPGLRVIYGYTF. The CDR3, as DNA: TGTGCCAGTAGTGGGGCACCGGGACTAAGGGTAATATATGGCTACACCTTC.

This chain joins TRBV10-2 and TRBJ1-6, with TRBD1 matching over 9 bases. Trimming at V came to 7 bases and at J to 9 bases, leaving 7 bases not matched to a gene. This CDR3 has 14 amino acids. Per germline, CDR1 WSHSY and CDR2 SAAADI. Here the CDR3 DNA reads TGCGCCAGCACCACAACAGGGGGCAGTTCACCCCTCCACTTT. It translates to CASTTTGGSSPLHF.

The V call is TRBV7-2, the J call TRBJ1-5; D remains ambiguous. The CDR3 consists of 14 residues. From germline, CDR1 is SGHTA and CDR2 FQGNSA. V was cut by 1 base and J by 4 bases, with 8 bases left in between. CDR3 amino acids: CASSLGASNQPQHF. DNA of the CDR3: TGTGCCAGCAGCTTAGGGGCCTCAAATCAGCCCCAGCATTTT.

This chain uses TRBV10-2 with TRBJ1-1; 7 bases align to TRBD1. V lost 3 bases, J lost 1 base, and 14 bases stayed unmatched. CDR1 and CDR2 from the germline V gene are WSHSY and SAAADI. This CDR3 is built from 18 residues. The DNA for the CDR3 is TGCGCCAGCAGTGATAGGTCTAGAGACAGGGTACGGAACACTGAAGCTTTCTTT. Protein sequence: CASSDRSRDRVRNTEAFF.

The chain carries TRBV19 and TRBJ1-2; the D is unclear. Germline CDR1 and CDR2: LNHDA and SQIVND (reference sequence). V lost 3 bases and J lost 6, with 20 bases in between. There are 16 residues in the CDR3. CDR3 sequence (DNA): TGTGCCAGTAGTATCTTGTTAGTATCCCCTCAGGATGGCTACACCTTC. Encoded protein: CASSILLVSPQDGYTF.

The chain links TRBV5-1 to TRBJ1-1; D is uncertain. The V and J ends lost 5 bases and 5 bases respectively, with 16 bases between them. Germline V gene sequence: CDR1 SGHRS, CDR2 YFSETQ. The CDR3 sequence is 14 residues long. CDR3 sequence: CASREGPFRTEAFF. CDR3 sequence (DNA): TGCGCCAGCAGGGAGGGCCCGTTTAGGACTGAAGCTTTCTTT. Combining the CDR3 with reference TRBV5-1 and TRBJ1-1 gives the whole variable domain KAGVTQTPRYLIKTRGQQVTLSCSPISGHRSVSWYQQTPGQGLQFLFEYFSETQRNKGNFPGRFSGRQFSNSRSEMNVSTLELGDSALYLCASREGPFRTEAFFGQGTRLTVV.

This chain links TRBV7-7 with TRBJ2-2; D may be TRBD1 (5 bases). In germline, CDR1 is SSHAT, CDR2 FNYEAQ (reference sequence). V dropped 5 bases and J dropped 6 bases, with 10 bases sitting between them. CDR3 length equals 13 residues. CDR3 nucleotides: TGTGCCAGCAGCCCCCAGGGCGCCGGGGAGCTGTTTTTT. Amino acids: CASSPQGAGELFF. The entire variable domain, with the rest obtained from reference TRBV7-7 and TRBJ2-2, is as follows: GAGVSQSPRYKVTKRGQDVTLRCDPISSHATLYWYQQALGQGPEFLTYFNYEAQPDKSGLPSDRFSAERPEGSISTLTIQRTEQRDSAMYRCASSPQGAGELFFGEGSRLTVL.

The chain has TRBV6-6 and TRBJ1-5; 7 positions match TRBD1. Per germline, CDR1 MNHNY and CDR2 SVGAGI (reference sequence). The CDR3 is made up of 13 amino acids. The junction had 5 bases not matched to a gene; V was cut back by 3 bases and J by 9 bases. The CDR3 spells CASSYEGARPQHF. DNA of the CDR3: TGTGCCAGCAGTTATGAGGGGGCAAGGCCCCAGCATTTT.

The chain couples TRBV4-2 to TRBJ1-1, with 8 bases fitting TRBD1. With 6 bases clipped from V and 1 base from J, the junction kept 7 bases outside the gene matches. CDR3 size: 15 residues. Germline V CDR1 and CDR2: LGHNA, YNFKEQ. CDR3 amino acids: CASRVNRGKNTEAFF. Here the CDR3 DNA reads TGTGCCAGCAGGGTAAACAGGGGGAAGAACACTGAAGCTTTCTTT.

The V and J genes are TRBV6-1 and TRBJ2-1, with TRBD1 identical over 10 bases. Looked up from germline, CDR1 is MNHNS and CDR2 is SASEGT. Germline trimming cut 6 bases from V and 3 bases from J; bases unmatched to any gene: 5. The CDR3 consists of 15 residues. In DNA form, the CDR3 reads TGTGCCAGCAGCTTAGGACAGGGGGACTACAATGAGCAGTTCTTC. Translation: CASSLGQGDYNEQFF.

This clone appeared a few times. V is TRBV6-1 and J is TRBJ1-5, with no clear D. Germline loops: CDR1 MNHNS, CDR2 SASEGT. This CDR3 comprises 13 residues. V was cut by 3 bases and J by 5 bases, with 8 bases left in between. The DNA of the CDR3 is TGTGCCAGCAGTGAGGCCGAATATCAGCCCCAGCATTTT. This translates into CASSEAEYQPQHF.

V gene TRBV30 combines with J gene TRBJ1-5; 7 nucleotides line up with TRBD1. The junction had 10 bases not matched to a gene; V was cut back by 2 bases and J by 0 bases. This CDR3 region has 17 residues. Germline CDR1 GTSNPN, CDR2 SVGIG (reference sequence). The CDR3 bases are TGTGCCTGGAGTCCCAACGAAGGGGGCTTTAGCAATCAGCCCCAGCATTTT. Protein sequence: CAWSPNEGGFSNQPQHF.

The J gene is TRBJ1-4, the V gene TRBV2; possibly TRBD1 for D (6 bases). The CDR3 totals 15 residues. Trimming took 2 bases from V and 8 from J, leaving 15 bases between them. The germline CDR1 and CDR2 sequences are SNHLY and FYNNEI. The CDR3 sequence: CASSESRTEAEKLFF. Here the CDR3 DNA reads TGTGCCAGCAGTGAAAGTAGGACAGAAGCCGAAAAACTGTTTTTT. The full variable domain, its missing parts supplied by reference TRBV2 and TRBJ1-4, is EPEVTQTPSHQVTQMGQEVILRCVPISNHLYFYWYRQILGQKVEFLVSFYNNEISEKSEIFDDQFSVERPDGSNFTLKIRSTKLEDSAMYFCASSESRTEAEKLFFGSGTQLSVL.

There are many counts of this clone. V usage is TRBV7-6 and J usage is TRBJ2-2; TRBD2 agrees at 9 bases. The length of the CDR3 is 15 residues. Germline V CDR1 and CDR2: SGHVS, FNYEAQ. V was clipped by 5 bases and J by 5 bases; unmatched bases: 6. The DNA of the CDR3 is TGTGCCAGCAGCCGGCGGGGGGGCAGGACCGGGGAGCTGTTTTTT. Translating gives CASSRRGGRTGELFF.

The gene calls are TRBV5-4 and TRBJ2-2; tentatively, D is TRBD2 (7 bases). The CDR3 runs to 18 residues. Germline V lookup: CDR1 SGHNT, CDR2 YYREEE (reference sequence). Trimming took 0 bases from V and 12 from J, leaving 27 bases between them. CDR3 in amino acids: CASSLAGVRRIPGGQLFF. The CDR3 coding sequence is TGTGCCAGCAGCTTGGCCGGGGTCAGGAGAATACCCGGGGGGCAGCTGTTTTTT.